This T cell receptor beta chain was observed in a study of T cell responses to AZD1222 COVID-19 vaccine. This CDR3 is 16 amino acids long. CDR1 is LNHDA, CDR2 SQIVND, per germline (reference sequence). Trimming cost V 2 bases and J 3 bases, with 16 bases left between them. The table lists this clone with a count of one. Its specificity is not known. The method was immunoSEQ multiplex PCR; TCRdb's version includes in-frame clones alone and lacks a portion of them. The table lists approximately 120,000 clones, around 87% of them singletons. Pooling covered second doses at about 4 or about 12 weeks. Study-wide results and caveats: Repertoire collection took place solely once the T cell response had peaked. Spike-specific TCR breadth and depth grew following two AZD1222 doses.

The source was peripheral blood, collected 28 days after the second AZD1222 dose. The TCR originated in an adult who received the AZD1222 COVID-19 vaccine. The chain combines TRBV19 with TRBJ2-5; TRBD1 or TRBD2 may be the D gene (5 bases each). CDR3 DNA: TGTGCCAGTAGTATAAGGACACGTTGGGGAGAAGAGACCCAGTACTTC. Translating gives CASSIRTRWGEETQYF.